Listed here are 10 T cell receptor beta chains from one sample, sequenced in a study of T cell responses to AZD1222 COVID-19 vaccine. The repertoire was sequenced with immunoSEQ multiplex PCR; TCRdb's copy has only in-frame clones and lacks some. Here the sample spans more than 95,000 clones, around nine tenths being singletons. Sequencing used peripheral blood, obtained 28 days after the second dose of the MenACWY control vaccine. The receptors were gathered from an adult who received the MenACWY meningococcal vaccine as a control.

The gene calls are TRBV4-1 and TRBJ1-6; no reliable D call. From germline, CDR1 is MGHRA and CDR2 YSYEKL. The ends were cut back, 6 bases at V and 9 bases at J, with 18 bases in the middle. CDR3 size: 15 residues. This CDR3 is CASSTRLGNFSPLHF. CDR3 bases: TGCGCCAGCAGTACCCGCTTAGGCAATTTTTCACCCCTCCACTTT.

V and J are TRBV7-6 and TRBJ1-3; D is unclear. Per germline, CDR1 SGHVS and CDR2 FNYEAQ. The germline V and J ends were trimmed by 3 bases and 5 bases, with 8 bases remaining between them. The CDR3 runs to 13 residues. The CDR3 here is CASSFGFRNTIYF. As DNA, the CDR3 is TGTGCCAGCAGCTTTGGGTTCAGAAACACCATATATTTT.

This chain uses TRBV5-6 with TRBJ2-7; D is perhaps TRBD1 (6 bases). V lost 0 bases to trimming and J lost 5 bases, with 12 bases between them. The CDR3 is 14 residues long. From germline, CDR1 is SGHDT and CDR2 YYEEEE. CDR3 region: CASSLGQGPNEQYF. As DNA, the CDR3 is TGTGCCAGCAGCTTGGGTCAGGGGCCGAACGAGCAGTACTTC.

This clone was counted a single time. V gene TRBV15 combines with J gene TRBJ2-7; possibly TRBD1 for D (6 bases). The V gene lost 0 bases and the J gene lost 3 bases, with 12 bases spanning the gap. The CDR3 runs 15 residues. CDR1 and CDR2 from the germline V gene are LNHNV and YYDKDF (reference sequence). CDR3 bases: TGTGCCACCAGCAGAGATCGGGCGACAGGCTACGAGCAGTACTTC. It codes for CATSRDRATGYEQYF.

The J gene is TRBJ2-7, the V gene TRBV6-4; 8 nucleotides agree with TRBD1. The CDR3 extends over 16 amino acids. V dropped 2 bases and J dropped 2; count of bases not matched to a gene: 8. Germline CDR1 reads MRHNA; CDR2 reads SNTAGT. The CDR3 sequence is CASSDDRDRLTYEQYF. CDR3 sequence (DNA): TGTGCCAGCAGTGACGACCGGGACAGGTTAACCTACGAGCAGTACTTC.

Comments on this clone: An end of the junction differs from the germline gene, which may be a read error. This rearrangement joins TRBV11-1 to TRBJ1-1; the D is unclear. CDR3 length: 13 amino acids. Looked up from germline, CDR1 is SGHAT and CDR2 is FQDESV (reference sequence). The CDR3 region has the DNA TGTACCAGCAGCGCGAACCGGAACACTGAAGCTTTCTTT. Translation gives CTSSANRNTEAFF.

This clone has a single count. The chain has TRBV6-5 and TRBJ1-2; TRBD1 matches 9 bases. V shed 7 bases, J shed 7 bases, and the junction held 10 bases outside the gene matches. Per the germline V gene, CDR1 is MNHEY and CDR2 is SVGAGI. The CDR3 runs to 14 residues. The CDR3 is CASTGDRVASGYTF. The CDR3 DNA sequence: TGTGCCAGCACCGGGGACAGGGTTGCGTCTGGCTACACCTTC.

The rearrangement links TRBV18 to TRBJ2-7; D is undetermined. Germline V gene data show CDR1 as KGHSH and CDR2 as LQKENI. This CDR3 contains 14 residues. Trimming pared 8 bases from V and 3 bases from J, leaving 17 bases between. The chain's CDR3 is CASPRQLGIYEQYF. The DNA of the CDR3 is TGTGCCAGCCCCCGCCAGTTGGGCATCTACGAGCAGTACTTC.

The chain carries TRBV28 and TRBJ2-1; no reliable D call. The ends were cut back, 5 bases at V and 3 bases at J, with 8 bases in the middle. The CDR3 runs 13 residues. Germline V CDR1 and CDR2: MDHEN, SYDVKM. CDR3 amino acids: CASSLNDYNEQFF. The CDR3 DNA reads as TGTGCCAGCAGTCTAAACGACTACAATGAGCAGTTCTTC. The whole variable domain, filled in from reference TRBV28 and TRBJ2-1, reads DVKVTQSSRYLVKRTGEKVFLECVQDMDHENMFWYRQDPGLGLRLIYFSYDVKMKEKGDIPEGYSVSREKKERFSLILESASTNQTSMYLCASSLNDYNEQFFGPGTRLTVL.

CDR3 sequence reads: CASVLTENSPLHF. CDR3 coding DNA: TGTGCCAGCGTACTGACAGAAAATTCACCCCTCCACTTT. This rearrangement joins TRBV28 to TRBJ1-6; tentatively, D is TRBD1 (5 bases). CDR1 MDHEN and CDR2 SYDVKM come from the germline V gene. The CDR3 has 13 residues. With 8 bases removed from V and 7 bases from J, the gap between germline ends came to 12 bases. Full variable domain (missing parts from reference TRBV28 and TRBJ1-6): DVKVTQSSRYLVKRTGEKVFLECVQDMDHENMFWYRQDPGLGLRLIYFSYDVKMKEKGDIPEGYSVSREKKERFSLILESASTNQTSMYLCASVLTENSPLHFGNGTRLTVT.